This T cell receptor beta chain is drawn from a study of T cell responses to AZD1222 COVID-19 vaccine. The table came from immunoSEQ multiplex PCR; TCRdb's copy has only in-frame clones and leaves some out. The table records about 140,000 clones, 70% to 90% of them present only once. The specimen comprised peripheral blood, sampled on day 0 of AZD1222 vaccination. The source of this sequence is an adult in good health.

The CDR3 bases are TGTGCCAGTAGTTATTGGGGGGTCTTGGCCAAAAACATTCAGTACTTC. Protein sequence: CASSYWGVLAKNIQYF. The V and J genes are TRBV19 and TRBJ2-4; a weak D match, TRBD2 (6 bases). The CDR3 spans 16 residues. Germline-derived CDR1 and CDR2 are LNHDA and SQIVND (reference sequence). V lost 5 bases and J 1 base, leaving 15 bases between the germline ends.